The 20 T cell receptor beta chains below come from one sample, sequenced in a study of T cell repertoires in cytomegalovirus infection (dated by TCRdb to between 2017 and 2020). TCRdb shows the sequencer as Illumina HiSeq 1500. Using fastp trimming at Q25 and MiXCR clonotype assembly, TCRdb reanalyzed the public sequencing data and kept in-frame beta chains. When rows share a CDR3 protein, they turn into one entry using the most common DNA and genes. The table for this sample lists 200,000 or so distinct CDR3 sequences; about 40% of them were counted only once. Of the sample, around 60% falls within the top ten clones. For these receptors, no antigen is known. The intended sense of this specimen's treatment or condition label: in vitro stimulation with specific CMV peptide epitopes to enrich CMV-specific T cells. The sequenced sample was CD8+ T cells from cultured PBMCs, obtained from culture after CMV antigen stimulation. These receptors were obtained from a human donor in good health (CMV status not recorded). Some clones in this sample may be carry-over from other donors' samples.

The rearrangement uses TRBV6-2 or TRBV6-3 and TRBJ2-2, with TRBD2 identical over 9 bases. From germline, CDR1 is MNHEY and CDR2 SVGEGT. CDR3 length: 17 residues. The ends lost 5 bases at V and 4 bases at J; junction bases unmatched: 11. CDR3 in DNA: TGTGCCAGCAGTCCGATAATAGCGGGAGAGCGCACCGGGGAGCTGTTTTTT. Its translation is CASSPIIAGERTGELFF.

V and J are TRBV20-1 and TRBJ2-3, with TRBD2 identical over 9 bases. Germline values: CDR1 DFQATT, CDR2 SNEGSKA (reference sequence). This CDR3 contains 15 residues. J lost 1 base, V lost 0 bases, and 2 bases had no gene match. The CDR3 protein is CSARDVAGGTDTQYF. As DNA, the CDR3 is TGCAGTGCTAGAGACGTAGCGGGAGGCACAGATACGCAGTATTTT.

The chain couples TRBV12-5 to TRBJ1-3, with D possibly matching TRBD1 (6 bases). V was trimmed by 1 base and J by 3 bases, leaving 10 bases between them. The CDR3 length is 15 residues. Germline V lookup: CDR1 LGHNT, CDR2 FRNRAP. The CDR3 is CASGLEGQIGNTIYF. CDR3 coding DNA: TGTGCTAGTGGTTTGGAAGGACAGATTGGAAACACCATATATTTT. Supplemented by reference TRBV12-5 and TRBJ1-3, the full variable domain reads DARVTQTPRHKVTEMGQEVTMRCQPILGHNTVFWYRQTMMQGLELLAYFRNRAPLDDSGMPKDRFSAEMPDATLATLKIQPSEPRDSAVYFCASGLEGQIGNTIYFGEGSWLTVV.

The V gene is TRBV12-3 or TRBV12-4, the J gene TRBJ2-5; 7 bases agree with TRBD1. The ends lost 6 bases at V and 4 bases at J; junction bases unmatched: 11. The CDR3 runs to 15 residues. CDR3 coding DNA: TGTGCCAGCAGCCCCGATGACAGGGTATCAGAGACCCAGTACTTC. Protein product: CASSPDDRVSETQYF.

The chain carries TRBV27 and TRBJ1-5, with D perhaps matching TRBD1 (6 bases). Germline V gene sequence: CDR1 MNHEY, CDR2 SMNVEV (reference sequence). Trimming pared 3 bases from V and 6 bases from J, leaving 15 bases between. The CDR3 has 15 amino acids. The CDR3 DNA reads as TGTGCCAGCAGTTTGAGCGGGGGGCGAGCTCAGCCCCAGCATTTT. It encodes CASSLSGGRAQPQHF.

On this clonotype itself: The junction shows a germline mismatch at one end, possibly a read error. The chain carries TRBV12-3 or TRBV12-4 and TRBJ1-1; TRBD1 agrees at 7 bases. CDR3 length: 11 amino acids. For the CDR3, the DNA is TGTGCCGGCAGTTGGACAGGTGAAGCTTTCTTT. It yields the protein CAGSWTGEAFF.

This clonotype was seen more than once but under ten times. This chain joins TRBV11-2 and TRBJ2-1; perhaps TRBD2 as D (5 bases). This CDR3 region has 13 residues. Germline V lookup: CDR1 SGHAT, CDR2 FQNNGV. V was pared by 5 bases and J by 3 bases, with 8 bases between. The CDR3 loop reads CASSPTSYNEQFF. The CDR3 DNA reads as TGTGCCAGCAGCCCTACTAGCTACAATGAGCAGTTCTTC.

This clonotype was observed a few times. The J gene is TRBJ2-7, the V gene TRBV27; D is perhaps TRBD1 (5 bases). V dropped 8 bases and J dropped 3 bases, with 20 bases sitting between them. The CDR3 totals 15 residues. Germline V gene data show CDR1 as MNHEY and CDR2 as SMNVEV (reference sequence). In nucleotides, the CDR3 is TGTGCCAGCGCCTCTAGGTTCAGGGCCGGCTACGAGCAGTACTTC. Its translation is CASASRFRAGYEQYF.

A few counts support this clonotype. The gene calls are TRBV11-2 and TRBJ2-5, with a possible D match to TRBD2 (5 bases). Trimming stripped 4 bases from V and 5 bases from J, with 14 bases between. Germline V gene sequence: CDR1 SGHAT, CDR2 FQNNGV. The CDR3 has 14 residues. The CDR3 sequence: CASSSNSRGETQYF. Here the CDR3 DNA reads TGTGCCAGCAGCTCCAATAGCCGAGGGGAGACCCAGTACTTC.

This clonotype was detected a few times. The chain recombines TRBV12-3 or TRBV12-4 with TRBJ2-5; 11 nucleotides agree with TRBD2. Germline trimming cut 7 bases from V and 4 bases from J; bases unmatched to any gene: 14. The CDR3 loop spans 17 amino acids. CDR3 protein: CASIPEKVAGGLETQYF. In DNA form, the CDR3 reads TGTGCCAGCATCCCTGAGAAGGTAGCGGGAGGGTTAGAGACCCAGTACTTC.

Only a few counts were recorded for this clonotype. CDR3 sequence (DNA): TGTGCCAGCAGTTTATCACTGCGGGGGGGAACAGATACGCAGTATTTT. The encoded protein is CASSLSLRGGTDTQYF. The V and J genes are TRBV12-3 or TRBV12-4 and TRBJ2-3; 9 bases align to TRBD2. The CDR3 length is 16 residues. Trimming took 2 bases from V and 3 from J; bases not matched to a gene: 6.

In its sample, this clonotype was seen a few times. The chain joins TRBV7-3 to TRBJ2-2; D not resolved. Germline loops: CDR1 SGHTA, CDR2 FQGTGA. Deletions cut 1 base from V and 7 bases from J, with 10 bases between. The CDR3 loop spans 14 amino acids. The CDR3 reads CASSLISGSGELFF. CDR3 DNA sequence: TGTGCCAGCAGCTTAATATCAGGCAGCGGGGAGCTGTTTTTT.

V usage is TRBV7-6 and J usage is TRBJ1-6; D possibly corresponds to TRBD1 (6 bases). CDR1 is SGHVS, CDR2 FNYEAQ, per germline. Trimming shortened V by 5 bases and J by 3 bases, and 17 bases separated the two germline ends. The CDR3 length is 17 residues. Here the CDR3 DNA reads TGTGCCAGCAGCGCGTGGACTGGACAGATCTATAATTCACCCCTCCACTTT. This codes for CASSAWTGQIYNSPLHF.

The chain combines TRBV4-1 with TRBJ2-7, with D perhaps matching TRBD2 (6 bases). The CDR3 is made up of 15 amino acids. V was shortened by 0 bases and J by 1 base, with 10 bases between the two germline ends. Germline CDR1 and CDR2: MGHRA and YSYEKL. CDR3 nucleotide sequence: TGCGCCAGCAGCCAAGAGGGCGGGAAATCCTACGAGCAGTACTTC. Encoded protein: CASSQEGGKSYEQYF.

The chain is built from TRBV18 and TRBJ2-1; TRBD1 matches 10 bases. Germline values: CDR1 KGHSH, CDR2 LQKENI. After removal of 2 bases from V and 8 bases from J, the junction contained 6 bases not matched to a gene. This CDR3 region has 15 residues. The CDR3 reads CASSPGRQGADEQFF. As DNA, the CDR3 is TGTGCCAGCTCACCAGGAAGACAGGGGGCAGATGAGCAGTTCTTC.

At least ten counts were recorded for this clonotype. V usage is TRBV6-6 and J usage is TRBJ2-1; the match to TRBD1 covers 8 bases. Germline-derived CDR1 and CDR2 are MNHNY and SVGAGI (reference sequence). This CDR3 spans 16 amino acids. The V segment lost 6 bases and the J segment 3 bases; nucleotides outside the gene matches: 10. CDR3 sequence (DNA): TGTGCCAGCAGCCCCGGACAGGGAAGCAACTACAATGAGCAGTTCTTC. This gives the protein CASSPGQGSNYNEQFF.

The rearrangement joins TRBV14 to TRBJ2-1; possibly TRBD2 for D (5 bases). Deletions cut 1 base from V and 8 bases from J, with 15 bases between. The CDR3 contains 15 residues. The germline V gene has CDR1 SGHDN and CDR2 FVKESK. The CDR3 sequence: CASSQVGVVGHEQFF. CDR3 nucleotides: TGTGCCAGCAGCCAAGTCGGGGTGGTTGGGCATGAGCAGTTCTTC. The variable domain in full, completed from reference TRBV14 and TRBJ2-1, reads EAGVTQFPSHSVIEKGQTVTLRCDPISGHDNLYWYRRVMGKEIKFLLHFVKESKQDESGMPNNRFLAERTGGTYSTLKVQPAELEDSGVYFCASSQVGVVGHEQFFGPGTRLTVL.

The V gene is TRBV7-2, the J gene TRBJ2-1; tentative D call: TRBD2 (5 bases). V was pared by 1 base and J by 4 bases, with 14 bases between. The CDR3 runs to 16 residues. CDR1 and CDR2 from the germline V gene are SGHTA and FQGNSA. The CDR3 nucleotides read TGTGCCAGCAGCTTAGGGCTAAGGAGGTTTTACAATGAGCAGTTCTTC. Protein product: CASSLGLRRFYNEQFF.

CDR3 region: CASSFIQGLNTEAFF. As DNA, the CDR3 is TGTGCCAGCAGCTTTATACAGGGATTGAACACTGAAGCTTTCTTT. The chain carries TRBV2 and TRBJ1-1; the D gene is possibly TRBD1 (6 bases). V dropped 6 bases and J dropped 0 bases, with 14 bases sitting between them. This CDR3 has 15 amino acids. CDR1 SNHLY and CDR2 FYNNEI come from the germline V gene.

V usage is TRBV27 and J usage is TRBJ2-7; D ambiguous. The CDR3 length is 14 residues. Germline V gene lookup returns CDR1 MNHEY and CDR2 SMNVEV (reference sequence). The V gene lost 5 bases and the J gene lost 0 bases, with 11 bases spanning the gap. CDR3: CASSPQQSSYEQYF. CDR3 DNA sequence: TGTGCCAGCAGTCCACAGCAGTCCTCCTACGAGCAGTACTTC.